These T cell receptor beta chains were read from a single sample in a study of blood T cell repertoires in COVID-19. Clones were sequenced by immunoSEQ multiplex PCR, and TCRdb holds only the in-frame ones, with some missing. The table records a few hundred thousand clones, around 84% of them present only once. The sequencing sample was made of peripheral blood. The receptor set was obtained from a human donor in a cohort sampled during active COVID-19. CDR3s include the opening cysteine and the closing phenylalanine or tryptophan. The D gene is left open where the match is weak. Size tells how often a clone was seen (once, few, many) or the class of an expanded clone, and some rows leave it out.

D gene: NA
V gene: TRBV28
clone size: NA
J gene: TRBJ2-7
CDR3 DNA: TGTGCCAGCACCAAACAGGGATACGAGCAGTACTTC
CDR3 protein: CASTKQGYEQYF

D gene: TRBD2
V gene: TRBV7-2
clone size: NA
J gene: TRBJ2-1
CDR3 DNA: TGTGCCAGCAGCTCGAGGACTAGCGGGAGGCCGGGGAATGAGCAGTTCTTC
CDR3 protein: CASSSRTSGRPGNEQFF

D gene: TRBD1
V gene: TRBV27
clone size: NA
J gene: TRBJ2-4
CDR3 DNA: TGTGCCAGCAGTAGGGGACAGGGGGCCAAAAACATTCAGTACTTC
CDR3 protein: CASSRGQGAKNIQYF

D gene: TRBD2
V gene: TRBV28
clone size: NA
J gene: TRBJ2-3
CDR3 DNA: TGTGCCAGCAGCCGACTAAGCGGGAGGGCAGATACGCAGTATTTT
CDR3 protein: CASSRLSGRADTQYF

D gene: TRBD1
V gene: TRBV4-2
clone size: NA
J gene: TRBJ2-7
CDR3 DNA: TGTGCCAGCAGCCCCGACAGGGGGGGGTCCTACGAGCAGTACTTC
CDR3 protein: CASSPDRGGSYEQYF

D gene: NA
V gene: TRBV28
clone size: once
J gene: TRBJ1-2
CDR3 DNA: TGTGCCAGCAGTTATGGGACACCCGGACACTATGGCTACACCTTC
CDR3 protein: CASSYGTPGHYGYTF

D gene: NA
V gene: TRBV5-1
clone size: once
J gene: TRBJ1-2
CDR3 DNA: TGCGCCAGCACCACGGGCACAGGAGCTTTAAACTATGGCTACACCTTC
CDR3 protein: CASTTGTGALNYGYTF

D gene: TRBD1
V gene: TRBV27
clone size: once
J gene: TRBJ2-7
CDR3 DNA: TGTGCCAGCAGTCCTAGGACAGGCAACTACGAGCAGTACTTC
CDR3 protein: CASSPRTGNYEQYF

D gene: TRBD2
V gene: TRBV30
clone size: NA
J gene: TRBJ2-1
CDR3 DNA: TGTGCCTGGAGTGTTAGCGGGAGGGCGAGCGAGCAGTTCTTC
CDR3 protein: CAWSVSGRASEQFF

D gene: NA
V gene: TRBV18
clone size: few
J gene: TRBJ2-1
CDR3 DNA: TGTGCCAGCGCGGGACTGGGGAATGAGCAGTTCTTC
CDR3 protein: CASAGLGNEQFF

D gene: NA
V gene: TRBV9
clone size: few
J gene: TRBJ1-1
CDR3 DNA: TGTGCCAGCAGCGTAGTGCAAGGGGACACTGAAGCTTTCTTT
CDR3 protein: CASSVVQGDTEAFF

D gene: NA
V gene: TRBV7-9
clone size: NA
J gene: TRBJ2-1
CDR3 DNA: TGTGCCGCGGGATGGGGGGTGGATGAGCAGTTCTTC
CDR3 protein: CAAGWGVDEQFF

D gene: TRBD2
V gene: TRBV7-9
clone size: NA
J gene: TRBJ2-1
CDR3 DNA: TGTGCCAGCAGCTCGCAGCACGTACTAGCGAACAATGAGCAGTTCTTC
CDR3 protein: CASSSQHVLANNEQFF

D gene: NA
V gene: TRBV5-1
clone size: NA
J gene: TRBJ2-3
CDR3 DNA: TGCGCCAGCAGCTTTGGTCCGGGGGACACAGATACGCAGTATTTT
CDR3 protein: CASSFGPGDTDTQYF

D gene: TRBD2
V gene: TRBV14
clone size: NA
J gene: TRBJ2-7
CDR3 DNA: TGTGCCAGCAGCCCCGGGACTAGCGGGAGCTCCTACGAGCAGTACTTC
CDR3 protein: CASSPGTSGSSYEQYF

D gene: TRBD2
V gene: TRBV6-6
clone size: NA
J gene: TRBJ2-7
CDR3 DNA: TGTGCCAGCAGAGCTGGGACTAGCGGGAAGTACGAGCAGTACTTC
CDR3 protein: CASRAGTSGKYEQYF

D gene: NA
V gene: TRBV2
clone size: NA
J gene: TRBJ2-7
CDR3 DNA: TGTGCCAGCAGTGGGGCTACAACTTACGAGCAGTACTTC
CDR3 protein: CASSGATTYEQYF

D gene: NA
V gene: TRBV4-1
clone size: NA
J gene: TRBJ1-6
CDR3 DNA: TGCGCCAGCAGCCAAGATGGCCAGGGGATTAATTCACCCCTCCACTTT
CDR3 protein: CASSQDGQGINSPLHF

D gene: NA
V gene: TRBV6-5
clone size: NA
J gene: TRBJ1-1
CDR3 DNA: TGTGCCAGCAGAGGGGCGCGGGGGATCGAAGCTTTCTTT
CDR3 protein: CASRGARGIEAFF

D gene: NA
V gene: TRBV28
clone size: NA
J gene: TRBJ2-2
CDR3 DNA: TGTGCCAGCAGTTCACCTGGCAGGGGAAGCACCGGGGAGCTGTTTTTT
CDR3 protein: CASSSPGRGSTGELFF

D gene: NA
V gene: TRBV6-1
clone size: NA
J gene: TRBJ2-2
CDR3 DNA: TGTGCCAGCAGTGAACTTAGTGCCGGGGAGCTGTTTTTT
CDR3 protein: CASSELSAGELFF

D gene: NA
V gene: TRBV5-1
clone size: NA
J gene: TRBJ2-1
CDR3 DNA: TGCGCCAGCAGCTTGGGCTACCCCCTTGAGAATGAGCAGTTCTTC
CDR3 protein: CASSLGYPLENEQFF

D gene: TRBD2
V gene: TRBV4-2
clone size: NA
J gene: TRBJ2-1
CDR3 DNA: TGTGCCAGCAGCCAAGAGAGGCTAGCGGGCTACAATGAGCAGTTCTTC
CDR3 protein: CASSQERLAGYNEQFF

D gene: TRBD1
V gene: TRBV28
clone size: once
J gene: TRBJ1-5
CDR3 DNA: TGTGCCAGCACCTACAGGGGGAGGCAGCCCCAGCATTTT
CDR3 protein: CASTYRGRQPQHF

D gene: TRBD2
V gene: TRBV7-2
clone size: few
J gene: TRBJ2-7
CDR3 DNA: TGTGCCAGCAGCTTAGGGCTAGCGGGTCTCTCCTACGAGCAGTACTTC
CDR3 protein: CASSLGLAGLSYEQYF

D gene: NA
V gene: TRBV19
clone size: NA
J gene: TRBJ1-1
CDR3 DNA: TGTGCCAGCACCGACAGCTACACTGAAGCTTTCTTT
CDR3 protein: CASTDSYTEAFF

D gene: TRBD1
V gene: TRBV14
clone size: NA
J gene: TRBJ1-2
CDR3 DNA: TGTGCCAGCAGCCTGTGGACAGGGATGAACTATGGCTACACCTTC
CDR3 protein: CASSLWTGMNYGYTF

D gene: TRBD1
V gene: TRBV6-5
clone size: NA
J gene: TRBJ2-1
CDR3 DNA: TGTGCCAGCAGGGCGAGACAGGGATGGTTCTTC
CDR3 protein: CASRARQGWFF

D gene: TRBD2
V gene: TRBV19
clone size: NA
J gene: TRBJ2-1
CDR3 DNA: TGTGCCAGTAGTATGAGGGAGGGATTCAATGAGCAGTTCTTC
CDR3 protein: CASSMREGFNEQFF

D gene: TRBD2
V gene: TRBV5-1
clone size: NA
J gene: TRBJ2-5
CDR3 DNA: TGCGCCAGCAAGAGGGAACTAGCGGGAGGAACTAAAGAGACCCAGTACTTC
CDR3 protein: CASKRELAGGTKETQYF

D gene: NA
V gene: TRBV11-3
clone size: NA
J gene: TRBJ1-5
CDR3 DNA: TGTGCCAGCAGCCGACACGCTCCGCACCTCAATCAGCCCCAGCATTTT
CDR3 protein: CASSRHAPHLNQPQHF

D gene: TRBD2
V gene: TRBV3-1/TRBV3-2
clone size: NA
J gene: TRBJ2-3
CDR3 DNA: TGTGCCAGCAGCCAGGGGCTACTAGCGGGACACACAGATACGCAGTATTTT
CDR3 protein: CASSQGLLAGHTDTQYF

D gene: NA
V gene: TRBV29-1
clone size: few
J gene: TRBJ1-2
CDR3 DNA: TGCAGCGTTGGGCAGGGTGGTGGCTACACCTTC
CDR3 protein: CSVGQGGGYTF

D gene: NA
V gene: TRBV28
clone size: NA
J gene: TRBJ1-6
CDR3 DNA: TGTGCCAGCAGTTTTACCGGGAGGTATAATTCACCCCTCCACTTT
CDR3 protein: CASSFTGRYNSPLHF

D gene: TRBD1
V gene: TRBV5-6
clone size: NA
J gene: TRBJ2-4
CDR3 DNA: TGTGCCAGCAGCTTGGGCCTGGACAGGAGGACGGCCAAAAACATTCAGTACTTC
CDR3 protein: CASSLGLDRRTAKNIQYF

D gene: TRBD1
V gene: TRBV7-9
clone size: NA
J gene: TRBJ2-5
CDR3 DNA: TGTGCCAGCAGCTTAACCGGGACAGGGGGAATTGAGACCCAGTACTTC
CDR3 protein: CASSLTGTGGIETQYF

D gene: TRBD1
V gene: TRBV28
clone size: NA
J gene: TRBJ1-4
CDR3 DNA: TGTGCCAGCAGTTACAGGGGAGGCAATGAAAAACTGTTTTTT
CDR3 protein: CASSYRGGNEKLFF

D gene: NA
V gene: TRBV18
clone size: NA
J gene: TRBJ2-1
CDR3 DNA: TGTGCCAGCTCACAGACGGGGGTCCATGAGCAGTTCTTC
CDR3 protein: CASSQTGVHEQFF

D gene: TRBD1
V gene: TRBV9
clone size: NA
J gene: TRBJ2-1
CDR3 DNA: TGTGCCAGCAGCGAGCGCGACAGGGGGCCACGGGAGCAGTTCTTC
CDR3 protein: CASSERDRGPREQFF